A single sample is the source of the 3 T cell receptor beta chains below, sequenced in a study of blood T cells in healthy people across ages. Through a sample-barcoded 5' primer and a J-beta primer mix, a second PCR was run for roughly 7 to 12 cycles. TCRdb used MiXCR to reprocess the 5' RACE reads, holding one entry per CDR3 protein. The sample lists about 640,000 distinct CDR3 sequences; around three fifths were seen once. The sample comprised blood. These receptors originate from a man in his fifties or sixties in good health.

A few counts support this clonotype. This chain links TRBV10-3 with TRBJ2-5; perhaps TRBD2 as D (6 bases). The CDR3 extends over 13 amino acids. V was pared by 6 bases and J by 4 bases, with 12 bases between. Germline CDR1 ENHRY, CDR2 SYGVKD. The CDR3 loop reads CAIRGGIGETQYF. DNA for the CDR3: TGTGCCATCAGGGGGGGTATCGGAGAGACCCAGTACTTC.

The chain is built from TRBV2 and TRBJ1-2, with D uncertain. The V and J ends lost 6 bases and 7 bases respectively, with 12 bases between them. Looked up from germline, CDR1 is SNHLY and CDR2 is FYNNEI. The CDR3 runs 12 residues. The CDR3 DNA is TGTGCCAGCAGGACTGACATTCCTGGCTACACCTTC. This codes for CASRTDIPGYTF.

The V gene is TRBV3-1, the J gene TRBJ1-2; D is unresolved. The CDR3 runs 15 residues. V lost 1 base, J lost 1 base, and 10 bases lay in between. CDR1 is LGHDT and CDR2 is YNNKEL in the germline V gene (reference sequence). Here the CDR3 reads CASSQASPDNYGYTF. Here the CDR3 DNA reads TGTGCCAGCAGCCAAGCATCACCCGATAACTATGGCTACACCTTC.